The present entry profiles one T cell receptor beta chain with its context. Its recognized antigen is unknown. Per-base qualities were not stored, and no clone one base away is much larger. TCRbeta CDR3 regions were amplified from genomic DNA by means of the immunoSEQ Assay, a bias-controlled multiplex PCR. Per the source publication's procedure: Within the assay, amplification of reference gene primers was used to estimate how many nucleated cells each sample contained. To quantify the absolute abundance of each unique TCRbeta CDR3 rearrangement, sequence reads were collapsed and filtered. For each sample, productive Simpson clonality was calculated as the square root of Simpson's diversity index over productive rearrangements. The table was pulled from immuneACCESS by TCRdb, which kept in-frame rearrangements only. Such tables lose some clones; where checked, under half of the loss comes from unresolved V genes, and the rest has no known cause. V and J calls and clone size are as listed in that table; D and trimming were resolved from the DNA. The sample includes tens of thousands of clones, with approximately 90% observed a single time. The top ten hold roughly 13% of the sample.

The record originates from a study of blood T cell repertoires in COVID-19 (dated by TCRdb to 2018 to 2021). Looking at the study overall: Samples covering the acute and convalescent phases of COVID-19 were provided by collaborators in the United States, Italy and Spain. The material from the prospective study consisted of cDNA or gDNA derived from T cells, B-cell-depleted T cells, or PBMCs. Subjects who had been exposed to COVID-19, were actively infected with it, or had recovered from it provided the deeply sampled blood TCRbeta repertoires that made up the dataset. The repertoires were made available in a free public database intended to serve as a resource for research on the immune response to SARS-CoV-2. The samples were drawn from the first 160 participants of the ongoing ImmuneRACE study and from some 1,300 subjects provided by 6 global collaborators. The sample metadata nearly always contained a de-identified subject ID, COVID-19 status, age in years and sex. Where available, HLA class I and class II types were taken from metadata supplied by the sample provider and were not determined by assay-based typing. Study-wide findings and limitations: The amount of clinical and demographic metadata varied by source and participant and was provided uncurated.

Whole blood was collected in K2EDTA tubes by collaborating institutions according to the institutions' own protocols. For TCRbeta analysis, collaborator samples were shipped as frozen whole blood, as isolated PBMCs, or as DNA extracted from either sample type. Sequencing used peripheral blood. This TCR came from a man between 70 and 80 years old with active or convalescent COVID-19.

For the CDR3, the sequence is CASSLTEGNTIYF. The nucleotides are TGTGCCAGCAGTTTGACGGAGGGAAACACCATATATTTT. The chain is encoded by TRBV6-2 or TRBV6-3 joined to TRBJ2-2; the D gene is not confidently resolved. With the DNA end fitting TRBJ1-3 better, the J assignment may be wrong. Taken from cysteine to phenylalanine, the CDR3 has 13 residues. Left in the record is the CDR3 DNA by itself, 39 bases read in frame from the first base. CDR1 is given as MNHEY and CDR2 as SVGEGT, both from the germline V gene.